This T cell receptor (beta chain) was obtained from a study of blood T cell repertoires in COVID-19. Across the whole study: The analysed material was cDNA or gDNA that came from T cells, B-cell-depleted T cells, or PBMCs.

In the original processing: From reference gene primer amplification, estimates of nucleated cell counts were derived. The assay was immunoSEQ multiplex PCR, and TCRdb's table has in-frame clones only and misses some. V, J and clone size were drawn from that table, and D and trimming were deduced from the DNA. The sample carries about 280,000 clones, roughly 90% recorded once. Cohorts were based on clinical histories the participants reported. The germline V gene has CDR1 LGHNA and CDR2 YSLEER. Trimming left V 1 base short and J 0 bases short, with 9 bases between. The CDR3 consists of 15 residues. The chain employs TRBV4-3 and TRBJ1-2, with D possibly TRBD1 on 5 matching bases. The source of this sequence is a woman aged 18-30 years with acute COVID-19. The sample taken for sequencing was PBMCs or T cells enriched from blood (not recorded which). CDR3 residues: CASSQGDYANYGYTF. In nucleotides, the CDR3 is TGCGCCAGCAGCCAAGGGGACTACGCTAACTATGGCTACACCTTC.